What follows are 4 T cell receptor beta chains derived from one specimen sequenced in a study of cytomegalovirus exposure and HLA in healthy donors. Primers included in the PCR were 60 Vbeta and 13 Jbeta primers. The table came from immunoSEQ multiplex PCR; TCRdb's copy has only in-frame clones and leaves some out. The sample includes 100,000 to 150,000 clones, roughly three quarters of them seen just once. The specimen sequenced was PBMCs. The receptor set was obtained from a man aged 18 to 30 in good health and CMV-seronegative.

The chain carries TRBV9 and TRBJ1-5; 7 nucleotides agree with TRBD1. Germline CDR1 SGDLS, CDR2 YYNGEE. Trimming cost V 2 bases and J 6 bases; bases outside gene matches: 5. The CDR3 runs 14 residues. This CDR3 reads CASSVEGAAQPQHF. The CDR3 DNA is TGTGCCAGCAGCGTCGAGGGGGCGGCTCAGCCCCAGCATTTT.

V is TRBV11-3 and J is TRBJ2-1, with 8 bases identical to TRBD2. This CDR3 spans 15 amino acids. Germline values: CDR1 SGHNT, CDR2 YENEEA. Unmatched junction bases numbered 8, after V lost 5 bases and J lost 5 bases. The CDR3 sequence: CASSLGLARHNEQFF. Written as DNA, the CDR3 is TGTGCCAGCAGCCTAGGACTAGCTCGGCACAATGAGCAGTTCTTC. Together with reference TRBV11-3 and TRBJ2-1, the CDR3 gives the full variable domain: EAGVVQSPRYKIIEKKQPVAFWCNPISGHNTLYWYLQNLGQGPELLIRYENEEAVDDSQLPKDRFSAERLKGVDSTLKIQPAELGDSAVYLCASSLGLARHNEQFFGPGTRLTVL.

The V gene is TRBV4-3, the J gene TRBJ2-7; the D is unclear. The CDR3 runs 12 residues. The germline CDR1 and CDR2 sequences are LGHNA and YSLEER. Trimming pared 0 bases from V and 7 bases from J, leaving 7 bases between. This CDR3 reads CASSQDSREQYF. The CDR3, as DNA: TGCGCCAGCAGCCAAGATTCGAGGGAGCAGTACTTC.

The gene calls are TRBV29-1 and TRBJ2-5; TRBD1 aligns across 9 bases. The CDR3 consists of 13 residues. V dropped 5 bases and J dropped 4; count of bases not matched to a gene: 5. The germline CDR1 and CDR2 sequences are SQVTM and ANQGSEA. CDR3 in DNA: TGCAGCGTTATCACAGGGGGCGCAGAGACCCAGTACTTC. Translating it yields CSVITGGAETQYF.